The 2 T cell receptor beta chains below all came from one sample that was sequenced in a study of cytomegalovirus exposure and HLA in healthy donors. This PCR relied on a set of 60 Vbeta primers and 13 Jbeta primers. The table came from immunoSEQ multiplex PCR; TCRdb's copy has only in-frame clones and leaves some out. The data include 55,000 to 85,000 clones; the top ten clones carry 2.4%. Sequenced input: PBMCs. Every receptor here comes from a female donor in good health and CMV-seropositive.

Details on this clone: The sample holds other DNA sequences that translate to the same CDR3. The genes are TRBV28 and TRBJ2-7, with TRBD2 identical over 8 bases. Germline loops: CDR1 MDHEN, CDR2 SYDVKM. The CDR3 totals 16 residues. With V trimmed by 5 bases and J by 0 bases, 9 bases remained unmatched. The CDR3 sequence: CASSLSGTSGSYEQYF. The CDR3 nucleotides are TGTGCCAGCAGTCTCTCCGGGACTAGTGGCTCCTACGAGCAGTACTTC.

The V call is TRBV5-1, the J call TRBJ2-7; D ambiguous. V gave up 0 bases and J gave up 1 base, with 11 bases separating them. Germline CDR1 and CDR2: SGHRS and YFSETQ. The CDR3 runs to 15 residues. CDR3 in amino acids: CASSLADLTSYEQYF. DNA of the CDR3: TGCGCCAGCAGCTTGGCCGACCTGACATCCTACGAGCAGTACTTC.